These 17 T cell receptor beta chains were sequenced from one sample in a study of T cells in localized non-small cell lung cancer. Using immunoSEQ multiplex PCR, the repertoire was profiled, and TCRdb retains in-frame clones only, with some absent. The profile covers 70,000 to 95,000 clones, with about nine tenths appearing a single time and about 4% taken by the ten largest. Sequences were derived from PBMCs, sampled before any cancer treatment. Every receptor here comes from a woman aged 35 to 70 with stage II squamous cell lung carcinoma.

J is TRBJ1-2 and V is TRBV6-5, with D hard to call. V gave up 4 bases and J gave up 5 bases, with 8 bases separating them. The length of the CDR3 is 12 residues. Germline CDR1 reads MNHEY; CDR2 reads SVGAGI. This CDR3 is CASSFEGYGYTF. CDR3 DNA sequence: TGTGCCAGCAGTTTTGAAGGGTATGGCTACACCTTC.

Here the CDR3 DNA reads TGTGCCAGCAGCCCGAGGACGCGGAACACTGAAGCTTTCTTT. Translating it yields CASSPRTRNTEAFF. The genes are TRBV14 and TRBJ1-1; D is uncertain. Trimming shortened V by 4 bases and J by 1 base, and 10 bases separated the two germline ends. The CDR3 has 14 amino acids. Per the germline V gene, CDR1 is SGHDN and CDR2 is FVKESK.

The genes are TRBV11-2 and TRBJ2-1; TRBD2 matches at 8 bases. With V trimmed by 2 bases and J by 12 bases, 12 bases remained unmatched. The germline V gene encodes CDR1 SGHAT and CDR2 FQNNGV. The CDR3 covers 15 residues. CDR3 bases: TGTGCCAGCAGCTTACAAGCGGGGGCCCCAGACGGGCAGTTCTTC. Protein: CASSLQAGAPDGQFF.

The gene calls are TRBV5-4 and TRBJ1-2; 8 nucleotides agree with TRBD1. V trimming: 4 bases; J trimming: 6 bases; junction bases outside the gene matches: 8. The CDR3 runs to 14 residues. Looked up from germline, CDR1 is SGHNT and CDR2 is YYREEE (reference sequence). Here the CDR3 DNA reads TGTGCCAGCAGCGTTGACAGGGGTTATGATGGCTACACCTTC. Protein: CASSVDRGYDGYTF.

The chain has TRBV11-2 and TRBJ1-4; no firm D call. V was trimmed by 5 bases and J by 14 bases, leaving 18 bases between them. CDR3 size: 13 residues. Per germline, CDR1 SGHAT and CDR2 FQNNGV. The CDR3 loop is CASSRPGAGILFF. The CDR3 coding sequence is TGTGCCAGCAGCCGCCCAGGTGCGGGAATCCTGTTTTTT.

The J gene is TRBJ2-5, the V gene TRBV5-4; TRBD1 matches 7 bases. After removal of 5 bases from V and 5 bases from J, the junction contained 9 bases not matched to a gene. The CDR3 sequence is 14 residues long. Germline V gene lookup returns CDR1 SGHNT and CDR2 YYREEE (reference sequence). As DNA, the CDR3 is TGTGCCAGCAGGTTACAGGGGAGTGAGGAGACCCAGTACTTC. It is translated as CASRLQGSEETQYF.

The DNA of the CDR3 is TGCGCCAGCAGCTTGGGGGGCGATGAAGCTTTCTTT. This sequence encodes CASSLGGDEAFF. V usage is TRBV5-1 and J usage is TRBJ1-1; TRBD1 is a possible D gene (5 bases). Deletions cut 0 bases from V and 7 bases from J, with 7 bases between. CDR3 size: 12 residues. Germline CDR1 is SGHRS and CDR2 is YFSETQ. The full variable domain, its missing parts supplied by reference TRBV5-1 and TRBJ1-1, is KAGVTQTPRYLIKTRGQQVTLSCSPISGHRSVSWYQQTPGQGLQFLFEYFSETQRNKGNFPGRFSGRQFSNSRSEMNVSTLELGDSALYLCASSLGGDEAFFGQGTRLTVV.

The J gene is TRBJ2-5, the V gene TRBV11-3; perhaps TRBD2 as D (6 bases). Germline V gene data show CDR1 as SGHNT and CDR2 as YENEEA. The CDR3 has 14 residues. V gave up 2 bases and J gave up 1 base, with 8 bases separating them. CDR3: CASSLSGPQETQYF. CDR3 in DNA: TGTGCCAGCAGCTTAAGCGGGCCCCAAGAGACCCAGTACTTC.

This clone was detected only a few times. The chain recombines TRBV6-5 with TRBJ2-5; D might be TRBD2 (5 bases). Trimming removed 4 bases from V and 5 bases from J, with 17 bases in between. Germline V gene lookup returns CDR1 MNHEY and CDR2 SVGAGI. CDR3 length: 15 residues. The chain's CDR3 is CASSSSVSRVETQYF. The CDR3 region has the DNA TGTGCCAGCAGTTCTTCCGTTTCGAGGGTGGAGACCCAGTACTTC.

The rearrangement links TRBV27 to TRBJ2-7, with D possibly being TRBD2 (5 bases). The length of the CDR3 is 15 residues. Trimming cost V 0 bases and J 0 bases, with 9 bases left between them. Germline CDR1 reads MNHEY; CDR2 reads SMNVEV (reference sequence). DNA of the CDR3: TGTGCCAGCAGTTTATCCGCGGCGGGCTCCTACGAGCAGTACTTC. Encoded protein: CASSLSAAGSYEQYF.

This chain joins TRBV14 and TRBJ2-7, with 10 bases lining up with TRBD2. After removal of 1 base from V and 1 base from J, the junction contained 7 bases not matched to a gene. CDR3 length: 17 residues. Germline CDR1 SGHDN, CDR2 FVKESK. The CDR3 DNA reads TGTGCCAGCAGCCAAGTACCGGATAGCGGGAGGTCCTACGAGCAGTACTTC. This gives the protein CASSQVPDSGRSYEQYF.

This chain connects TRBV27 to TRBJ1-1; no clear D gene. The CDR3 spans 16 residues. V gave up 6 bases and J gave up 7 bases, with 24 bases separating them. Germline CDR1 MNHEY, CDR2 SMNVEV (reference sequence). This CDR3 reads CASRPNWVFGKNEAFF. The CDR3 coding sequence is TGTGCCAGCAGGCCCAACTGGGTTTTTGGGAAAAATGAAGCTTTCTTT.

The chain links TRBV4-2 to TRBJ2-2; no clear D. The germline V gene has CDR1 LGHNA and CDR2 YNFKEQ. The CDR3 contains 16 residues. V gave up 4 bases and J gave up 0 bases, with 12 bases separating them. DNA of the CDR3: TGTGCCAGCAGCCCAGACGCGACCGCGAACACCGGGGAGCTGTTTTTT. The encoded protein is CASSPDATANTGELFF.

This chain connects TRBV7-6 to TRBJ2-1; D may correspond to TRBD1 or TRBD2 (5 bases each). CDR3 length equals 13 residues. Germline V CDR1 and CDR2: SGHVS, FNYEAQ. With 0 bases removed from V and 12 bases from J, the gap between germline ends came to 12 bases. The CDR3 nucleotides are TGTGCCAGCAGCTTAGCCCCGGGGCGCGGGCAGTTCTTC. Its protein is CASSLAPGRGQFF.

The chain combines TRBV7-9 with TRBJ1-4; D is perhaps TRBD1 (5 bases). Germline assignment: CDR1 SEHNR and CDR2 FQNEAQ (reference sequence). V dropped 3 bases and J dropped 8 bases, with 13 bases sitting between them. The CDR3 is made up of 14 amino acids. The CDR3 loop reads CASSFGPGWEKLFF. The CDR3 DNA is TGTGCCAGCAGCTTTGGGCCAGGGTGGGAAAAACTGTTTTTT. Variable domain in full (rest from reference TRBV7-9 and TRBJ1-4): DTGVSQNPRHKITKRGQNVTFRCDPISEHNRLYWYRQTLGQGPEFLTYFQNEAQLEKSRLLSDRFSAERPKGSFSTLEIQRTEQGDSAMYLCASSFGPGWEKLFFGSGTQLSVL.

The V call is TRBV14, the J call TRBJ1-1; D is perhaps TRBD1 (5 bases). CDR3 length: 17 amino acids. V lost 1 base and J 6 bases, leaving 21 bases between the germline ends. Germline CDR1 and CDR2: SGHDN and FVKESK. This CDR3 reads CASSQVGRVLKNPEAFF. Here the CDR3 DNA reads TGTGCCAGCAGCCAAGTAGGCAGGGTCCTGAAAAACCCTGAAGCTTTCTTT. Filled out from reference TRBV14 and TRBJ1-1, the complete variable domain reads EAGVTQFPSHSVIEKGQTVTLRCDPISGHDNLYWYRRVMGKEIKFLLHFVKESKQDESGMPNNRFLAERTGGTYSTLKVQPAELEDSGVYFCASSQVGRVLKNPEAFFGQGTRLTVV.

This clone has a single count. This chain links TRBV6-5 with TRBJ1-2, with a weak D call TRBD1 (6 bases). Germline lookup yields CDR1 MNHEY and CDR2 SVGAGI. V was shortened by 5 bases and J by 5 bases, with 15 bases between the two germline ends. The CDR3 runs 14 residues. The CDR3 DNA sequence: TGTGCCAGCAGTCCCTCGGGGGGCGGGTATGGCTACACCTTC. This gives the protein CASSPSGGGYGYTF.